The entry below describes one T cell receptor (beta chain). Since a much larger clone is just one base distant, this may be a read error. The CDR3 loop spans 15 amino acids. Germline V gene lookup returns CDR1 SGHDN and CDR2 FVKESK. All donors were healthy HIV-negative adults lacking recent acute infections or vaccinations. Bulk PBMC genomic DNA spanned ten immunoSEQ deep plates. The data were produced by immunoSEQ multiplex PCR, yet TCRdb's version contains in-frame clones alone and is incomplete. The table shows about 470,000 clones, with 75% to 85% occurring only once. This sample stems from a study of shared clonotypes between healthy human individuals.

The sample was PBMCs. The TCR sequence derives from a woman aged 40-49 years in good health. Some clones in this sample may be carry-over from other donors' samples. This chain uses TRBV14 with TRBJ2-5; tentatively, D is TRBD2 (5 bases). The CDR3 is CAGSTLGVPTETQYF. DNA of the CDR3: TGTGCCGGCAGCACCCTCGGGGTTCCCACAGAGACCCAGTACTTC.